The clone carrying this TCR beta chain occurred a few times. Antigen specificity is unknown. Staff drew ten milliliters of peripheral blood from each donor. There were at least 5 micrograms of total RNA extracted from every sample. Sample-barcoded 5' priming and a J-beta primer mix drove a second PCR of roughly 6 to 12 cycles. TCRdb reprocessed the 5' RACE reads via MiXCR and lists one record per CDR3 protein. The sample records around 800,000 distinct CDR3 sequences, approximately 24% being singletons. Germline assignment: CDR1 LGHNT and CDR2 FRNRAP. The CDR3 covers 16 residues. V gave up 0 bases and J gave up 5 bases; unmatched junction bases: 8. These data come from a study of blood T cells in healthy people across ages. Study-wide results and limits: Without sorted subsets, naive and antigen-experienced compartments could not be conclusively compared.

These data were likewise used in another study, on T cells of mothers and their children. That investigation notes: When mothers and children were related, their normalized repertoire overlap, which was always slightly higher, did not differ significantly from that of unrelated pairs.

This TCR derives from a boy younger than 18 in good health. Sequencing was carried out using blood. The chain links TRBV12-5 to TRBJ1-1; 8 positions agree with TRBD1. The CDR3 here is CASGLVLGRGPTEAFF. CDR3 bases: TGTGCTAGTGGTTTGGTACTGGGCAGGGGGCCGACTGAAGCTTTCTTT.